This T cell receptor (beta chain) was identified during a study of T-cell memory formation after mild COVID-19 (dated by TCRdb to the early 2020s). Background on the whole study: TCR sequence clusters from the two donors were found to be largely donor specific. Two young, previously healthy adult volunteers made up the cohort, one male and one female. In a couple of donors, T-cell clones that expanded and contracted after mild COVID-19 were tracked by sequencing TCRalpha and TCRbeta repertoires over time.

The sample was run on an Illumina NovaSeq 6000. TCRalpha and TCRbeta cDNA libraries were constructed by 5'RACE with constant-segment primers, with sample barcodes and unique molecular identifiers being introduced. RNA was extracted from every sample with Trizol reagent. Amplification of the libraries took two PCR steps, and the second step added a second sample barcode plus Illumina TruSeq adapters. Sequencing of libraries was performed on an Illumina NovaSeq with 2 x 150 bp paired-end reads. Concerning the study's data processing: With migec v1.2.7, reads were demultiplexed and then collapsed into UMI-guided consensus sequences. With mixcr v2.1.11, UMI consensuses were aligned to TRA and TRB V and J templates and assembled into clonotypes. Expanded or contracted clonotypes were those called significant by both edgeR and NoisET, with noise models trained on biological replicates. For edgeR calls, the thresholds were a false discovery rate-adjusted p below 0.01 and a log2 fold-change of 1. PCA with hierarchical clustering of max-normalized trajectories of the 1000 most abundant clonotypes was used as exploratory dynamics analysis. Separately sequenced CD4+ and CD8+ repertoires were used to assign a CD4 or CD8 phenotype to each responding clone. TCRdb ran its own pipeline on the public reads, namely fastp trimming at Q25 and MiXCR clone calling, and kept in-frame beta chains. Entries that share a CDR3 protein sequence are merged under the most common genes and DNA. The V and J calls and clone size are TCRdb's, not the authors'. Recorded for this sample are 550,000 to 600,000 distinct CDR3 sequences; roughly 17% of them occurred a single time. The top ten clones comprise about 8.1% of the sample.

This clonotype was detected once. Its recognized antigen is unknown. No base quality values were provided; no much bigger clone lies one nucleotide off. One read represents weak support. Based on the germline V gene (reference sequence), the CDR1 and CDR2 sequences are GTSNPN and SVGIG. The CDR3 goes from the cysteine to the phenylalanine over 11 residues. The retained sequence is limited to the CDR3, 33 bases, with the frame set at the first base. Trimming costs V 3 bases and J 4 bases, and their ends lie 5 bases apart. Ficoll-Paque density gradient centrifugation was the method used to isolate PBMCs. Overall study outcomes, separate from this receptor: Only two mild cases were covered by the study, and larger cohorts that include severe cases with pre-infection samples were considered necessary. Some responding clones were detected in pre-infection memory, suggesting pre-existing cross-reactive memory T cells joined the SARS-CoV-2 response. Contracting CD4+ clones turned up mainly in the CM and EM memory subsets, whereas EMRA was where CD8+ clones were enriched. Clones contracting from day 15 to 85 had balanced CD4/CD8 phenotypes, while a second wave expanding from day 15 to 37 was biased towards CD4+. SARS-CoV-2 specificity of the second-wave clones peaking on day 37 was not confirmed.

The sequenced material came from PBMCs or a T cell subset sorted from them (not recorded which). The rearrangement joined TRBV30 to TRBJ2-3; the D gene cannot be named for sure. The TCR originated in an adult woman who had mild COVID-19 (a few samples of this study predate the infection). The sample titles of this study are shuffled in the database, so cell type and time point are left out; the donor was told from shared clones. The base sequence is TGTGCCTGGAGCCCGGCAGATACGCAGTATTTT. This is translated as CAWSPADTQYF. Where the CDR3 stops, the reference TRBV30 and TRBJ2-3 genes take over; the full variable domain is SQTIHQWPATLVQPVGSPLSLECTVEGTSNPNLYWYRQAAGRGLQLLFYSVGIGQISSEVPQNLSASRPQDRQFILSSKKLLLSDSGFYLCAWSPADTQYFGPGTRLTVL.